Below are 8 T cell receptor beta chains sequenced from a single sample in a study of cytomegalovirus exposure and HLA in healthy donors. PCR involved 60 Vbeta and 13 Jbeta primers. Sequenced by immunoSEQ multiplex PCR; TCRdb stores in-frame clones only, minus some. This repertoire shows 150,000 to 200,000 clones, roughly four fifths found once; its top ten account for 1.5% to 2%. The sample taken for sequencing was PBMCs. The origin of the receptors is a man aged 18 to 29 in good health and CMV-seronegative.

The sample holds a few counts of this clone. The chain couples TRBV7-2 to TRBJ1-1, with D possibly matching TRBD1 (5 bases). The CDR3 extends over 11 amino acids. Per the germline V gene, CDR1 is SGHTA and CDR2 is FQGNSA. V dropped 6 bases and J dropped 7 bases, with 9 bases sitting between them. The CDR3: CASSYRFEAFF. CDR3 DNA: TGTGCCAGCAGTTACAGGTTTGAAGCTTTCTTT.

The rearrangement links TRBV7-3 to TRBJ2-1; 12 bases are a match to TRBD2. CDR1 SGHTA and CDR2 FQGTGA come from the germline V gene. The CDR3 has 16 amino acids. Trimming took 5 bases from V and 5 from J; bases not matched to a gene: 7. CDR3 loop: CASSPAGLAGHNEQFF. CDR3 bases: TGTGCCAGCAGCCCGGCCGGACTAGCGGGGCACAATGAGCAGTTCTTC.

This chain joins TRBV11-1 and TRBJ2-7, with no clear D. Trimming pared 1 base from V and 3 bases from J, leaving 10 bases between. The CDR3 covers 14 residues. Per germline, CDR1 SGHAT and CDR2 FQDESV (reference sequence). The DNA of the CDR3 is TGTGCCAGCAGCTTAGGTTCAGCGAACTACGAGCAGTACTTC. Translation gives CASSLGSANYEQYF.

The V gene is TRBV28, the J gene TRBJ2-3; unclear D gene. V gave up 3 bases and J gave up 0 bases, with 4 bases separating them. The CDR3 is 13 amino acids. Germline loops: CDR1 MDHEN, CDR2 SYDVKM. The CDR3 loop reads CASSFSSTDTQYF. Here the CDR3 DNA reads TGTGCCAGCAGTTTTTCAAGCACAGATACGCAGTATTTT.

The chain uses TRBV30 and TRBJ2-6; a possible D gene is TRBD1 (5 bases). CDR1 and CDR2 from the germline V gene are GTSNPN and SVGIG (reference sequence). V was trimmed by 5 bases and J by 0 bases, leaving 11 bases between them. CDR3 size: 15 residues. The DNA for the CDR3 is TGTGCCTGGGACAGTCCTTTCTCTGGGGCCAACGTCCTGACTTTC. Translation: CAWDSPFSGANVLTF.

This rearrangement joins TRBV19 to TRBJ2-1; 10 bases line up with TRBD2. Germline V gives CDR1 LNHDA, CDR2 SQIVND (reference sequence). The CDR3 extends over 15 amino acids. V shed 6 bases and J 7 bases; nucleotides not matched to a gene: 9. CDR3 sequence reads: CASRELAGVGNEQFF. The CDR3 nucleotides read TGTGCCAGTAGGGAGCTAGCGGGAGTGGGGAATGAGCAGTTCTTC.

The chain couples TRBV28 to TRBJ1-5, with D possibly being TRBD1 (5 bases). CDR1 is MDHEN, CDR2 SYDVKM, per germline. The CDR3 length is 16 residues. Trimming took off 3 bases at V and 0 bases at J, with 12 bases between the two ends. The DNA of the CDR3 is TGTGCCAGCAGTTTTTGGGGGGATAATAGCAATCAGCCCCAGCATTTT. Amino acid sequence: CASSFWGDNSNQPQHF.

CDR3 protein: CASSSGRGLRNSPLHF. The CDR3 DNA follows: TGCGCCAGCAGCAGTGGAAGGGGTTTGAGGAATTCACCCCTCCACTTT. This sequence joins TRBV10-1 and TRBJ1-6; perhaps TRBD1 as D (5 bases). Germline V gene data show CDR1 as WNHNN and CDR2 as SYGVQD (reference sequence). With 6 bases removed from V and 7 bases from J, the gap between germline ends came to 19 bases. The CDR3 contains 16 residues.